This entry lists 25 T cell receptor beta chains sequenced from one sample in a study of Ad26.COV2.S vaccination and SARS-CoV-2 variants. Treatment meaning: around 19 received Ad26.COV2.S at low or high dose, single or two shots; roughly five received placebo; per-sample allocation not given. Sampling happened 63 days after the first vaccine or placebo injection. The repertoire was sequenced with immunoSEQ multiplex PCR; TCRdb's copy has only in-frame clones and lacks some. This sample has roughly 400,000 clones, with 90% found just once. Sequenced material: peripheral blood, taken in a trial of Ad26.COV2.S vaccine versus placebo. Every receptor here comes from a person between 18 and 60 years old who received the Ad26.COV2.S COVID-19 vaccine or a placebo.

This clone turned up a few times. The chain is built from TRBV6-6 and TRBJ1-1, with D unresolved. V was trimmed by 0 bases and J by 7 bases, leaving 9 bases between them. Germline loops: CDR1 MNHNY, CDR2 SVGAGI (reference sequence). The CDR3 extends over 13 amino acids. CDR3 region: CASSYSSSDEAFF. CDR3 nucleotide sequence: TGTGCCAGCAGTTACTCGAGCAGTGATGAAGCTTTCTTT.

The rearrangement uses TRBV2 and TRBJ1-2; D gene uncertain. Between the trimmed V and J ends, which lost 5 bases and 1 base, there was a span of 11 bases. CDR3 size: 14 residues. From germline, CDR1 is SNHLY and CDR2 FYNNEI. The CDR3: CASSPQGGNYGYTF. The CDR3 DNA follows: TGTGCCAGCAGTCCCCAAGGCGGTAACTATGGCTACACCTTC. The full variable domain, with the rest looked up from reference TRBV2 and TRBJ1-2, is EPEVTQTPSHQVTQMGQEVILRCVPISNHLYFYWYRQILGQKVEFLVSFYNNEISEKSEIFDDQFSVERPDGSNFTLKIRSTKLEDSAMYFCASSPQGGNYGYTFGSGTRLTVV.

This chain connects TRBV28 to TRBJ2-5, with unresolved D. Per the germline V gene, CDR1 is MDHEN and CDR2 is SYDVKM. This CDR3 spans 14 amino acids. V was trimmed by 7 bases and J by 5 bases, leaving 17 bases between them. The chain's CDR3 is CASIKGSVGETQYF. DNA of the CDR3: TGTGCCAGCATAAAGGGCAGTGTGGGGGAGACCCAGTACTTC.

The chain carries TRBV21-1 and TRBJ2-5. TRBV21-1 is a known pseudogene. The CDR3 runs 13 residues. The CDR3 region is CASSKGKWETQYF. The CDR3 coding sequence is TGTGCCAGCAGCAAAGGGAAATGGGAGACCCAGTACTTC.

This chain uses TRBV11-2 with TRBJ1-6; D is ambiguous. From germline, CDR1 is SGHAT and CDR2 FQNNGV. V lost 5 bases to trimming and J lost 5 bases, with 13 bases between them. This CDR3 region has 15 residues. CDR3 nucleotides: TGTGCCAGCAGCCCCATGGAAGCTAATAATTCACCCCTCCACTTT. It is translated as CASSPMEANNSPLHF.

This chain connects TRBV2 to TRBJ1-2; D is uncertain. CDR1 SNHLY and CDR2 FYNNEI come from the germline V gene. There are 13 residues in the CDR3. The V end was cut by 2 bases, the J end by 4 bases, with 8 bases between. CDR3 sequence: CASSEQSSYGYTF. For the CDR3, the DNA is TGTGCCAGCAGTGAACAGTCCTCCTATGGCTACACCTTC.

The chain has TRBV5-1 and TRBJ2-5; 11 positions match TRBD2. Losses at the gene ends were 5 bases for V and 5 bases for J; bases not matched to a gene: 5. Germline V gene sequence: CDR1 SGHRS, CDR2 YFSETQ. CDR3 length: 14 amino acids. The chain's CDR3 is CASRTSGVDETQYF. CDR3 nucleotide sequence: TGCGCCAGCAGGACTAGCGGGGTGGATGAGACCCAGTACTTC.

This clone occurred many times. The CDR3: CASSGRTTADTQYF. Written as DNA, the CDR3 is TGTGCCAGCAGCGGGCGGACAACCGCAGATACGCAGTATTTT. The gene calls are TRBV7-9 and TRBJ2-3; D is possibly TRBD1 (5 bases). Trimming took 5 bases from V and 4 from J, leaving 13 bases between them. Germline CDR1 is SEHNR and CDR2 is FQNEAQ (reference sequence). This CDR3 is built from 14 residues.

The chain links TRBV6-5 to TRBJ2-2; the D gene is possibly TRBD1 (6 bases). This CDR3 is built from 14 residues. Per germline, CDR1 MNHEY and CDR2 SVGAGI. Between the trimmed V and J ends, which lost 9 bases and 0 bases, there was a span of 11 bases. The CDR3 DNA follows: TGTGCCAGTACCACAGGGACGAACACCGGGGAGCTGTTTTTT. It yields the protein CASTTGTNTGELFF.

CDR3: CASSSAGQTPLHF. The CDR3, as DNA: TGTGCCAGCAGCTCGGCCGGACAGACACCCCTCCACTTT. The gene calls are TRBV5-6 and TRBJ1-6; possible D gene TRBD1, 6 bases. This CDR3 comprises 13 residues. The germline V and J ends were trimmed by 3 bases and 11 bases, with 12 bases remaining between them. The germline gives CDR1 SGHDT, CDR2 YYEEEE.

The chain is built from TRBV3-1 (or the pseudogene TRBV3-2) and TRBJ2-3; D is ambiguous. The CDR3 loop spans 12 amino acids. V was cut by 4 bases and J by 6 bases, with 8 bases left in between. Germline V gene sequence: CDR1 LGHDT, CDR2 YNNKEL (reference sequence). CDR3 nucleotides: TGTGCCAGCAGCCCCTATGGGGATACGCAGTATTTT. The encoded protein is CASSPYGDTQYF.

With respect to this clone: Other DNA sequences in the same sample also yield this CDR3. For the CDR3, the DNA is TGTGCCAGCAGCCAAGACCGTACCTACGAGCAGTACTTC. Translated, it gives CASSQDRTYEQYF. V usage is TRBV3-1 (or the pseudogene TRBV3-2) and J usage is TRBJ2-7; the D is unclear. Germline V CDR1 and CDR2: LGHDT, YNNKEL (reference sequence). The length of the CDR3 is 13 residues. Deletions cut 0 bases from V and 2 bases from J, with 5 bases between.

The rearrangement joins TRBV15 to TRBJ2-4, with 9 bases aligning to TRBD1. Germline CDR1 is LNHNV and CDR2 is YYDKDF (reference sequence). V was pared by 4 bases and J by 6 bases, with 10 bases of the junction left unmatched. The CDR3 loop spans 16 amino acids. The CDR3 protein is CATSTVGQGNANIQYF. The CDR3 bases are TGTGCCACCAGCACCGTGGGACAGGGTAATGCAAACATTCAGTACTTC.

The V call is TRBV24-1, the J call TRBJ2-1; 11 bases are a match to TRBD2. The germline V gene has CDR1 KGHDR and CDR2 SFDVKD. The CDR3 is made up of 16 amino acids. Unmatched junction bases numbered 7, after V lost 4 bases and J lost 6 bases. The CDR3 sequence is CATSDPIAGGVNEQFF. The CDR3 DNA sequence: TGTGCCACCAGTGACCCCATAGCGGGAGGGGTCAATGAGCAGTTCTTC.

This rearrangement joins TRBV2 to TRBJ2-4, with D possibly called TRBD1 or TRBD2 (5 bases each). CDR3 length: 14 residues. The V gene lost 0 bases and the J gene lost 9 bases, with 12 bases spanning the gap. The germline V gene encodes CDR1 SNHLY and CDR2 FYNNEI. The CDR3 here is CASSEALGVAIQYF. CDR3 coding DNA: TGTGCCAGCAGTGAAGCACTGGGGGTTGCCATTCAGTACTTC.

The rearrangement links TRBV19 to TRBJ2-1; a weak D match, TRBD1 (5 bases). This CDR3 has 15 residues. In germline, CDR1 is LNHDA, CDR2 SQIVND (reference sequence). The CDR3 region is CASRDHGSSYNEQFF. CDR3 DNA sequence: TGTGCTAGCAGGGATCATGGAAGCTCCTACAATGAGCAGTTCTTC.

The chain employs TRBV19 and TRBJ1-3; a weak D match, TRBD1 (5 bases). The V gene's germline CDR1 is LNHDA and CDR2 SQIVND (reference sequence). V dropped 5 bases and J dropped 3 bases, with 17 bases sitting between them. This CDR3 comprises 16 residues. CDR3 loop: CASSGGRTMHGNTIYF. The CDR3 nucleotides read TGTGCCAGTAGTGGGGGTCGGACCATGCATGGAAACACCATATATTTT.

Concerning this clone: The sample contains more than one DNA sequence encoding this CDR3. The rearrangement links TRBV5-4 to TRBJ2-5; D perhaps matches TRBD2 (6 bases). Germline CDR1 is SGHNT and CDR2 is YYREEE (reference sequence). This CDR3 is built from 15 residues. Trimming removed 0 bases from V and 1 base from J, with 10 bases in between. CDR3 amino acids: CASSLGGGLQETQYF. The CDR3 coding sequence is TGTGCCAGCAGCTTGGGTGGGGGACTCCAAGAGACCCAGTACTTC. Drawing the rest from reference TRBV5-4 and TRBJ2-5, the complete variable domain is ETGVTQSPTHLIKTRGQQVTLRCSSQSGHNTVSWYQQALGQGPQFIFQYYREEENGRGNFPPRFSGLQFPNYSSELNVNALELDDSALYLCASSLGGGLQETQYFGPGTRLLVL.

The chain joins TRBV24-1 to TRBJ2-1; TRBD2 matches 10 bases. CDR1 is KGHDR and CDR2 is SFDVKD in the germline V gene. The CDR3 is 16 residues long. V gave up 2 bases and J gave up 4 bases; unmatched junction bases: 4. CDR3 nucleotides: TGTGCCACCAGTGATTCTAGACTAGCGGGTTACAATGAGCAGTTCTTC. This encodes CATSDSRLAGYNEQFF.

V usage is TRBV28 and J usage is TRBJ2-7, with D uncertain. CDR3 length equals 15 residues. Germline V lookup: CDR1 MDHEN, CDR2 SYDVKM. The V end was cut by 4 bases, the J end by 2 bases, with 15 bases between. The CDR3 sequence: CASSSGPGRPYEQYF. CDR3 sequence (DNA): TGTGCCAGCAGTTCGGGCCCCGGACGGCCCTACGAGCAGTACTTC.

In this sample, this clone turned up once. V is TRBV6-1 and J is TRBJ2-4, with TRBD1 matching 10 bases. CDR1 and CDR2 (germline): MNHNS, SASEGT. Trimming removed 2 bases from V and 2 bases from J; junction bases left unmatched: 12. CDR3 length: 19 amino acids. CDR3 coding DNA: TGTGCCAGCAGTGAAAAGATCGGGGACAGGGGTCCAACCAAAAACATTCAGTACTTC. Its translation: CASSEKIGDRGPTKNIQYF.

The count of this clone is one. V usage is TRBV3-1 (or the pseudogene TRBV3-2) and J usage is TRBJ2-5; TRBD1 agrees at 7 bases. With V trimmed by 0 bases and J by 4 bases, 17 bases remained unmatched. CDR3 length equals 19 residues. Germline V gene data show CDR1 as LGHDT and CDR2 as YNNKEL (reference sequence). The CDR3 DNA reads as TGTGCCAGCAGCCAAGATCCAGGGGGAGCCGGGGCTGGAGGAGAGACCCAGTACTTC. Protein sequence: CASSQDPGGAGAGGETQYF.

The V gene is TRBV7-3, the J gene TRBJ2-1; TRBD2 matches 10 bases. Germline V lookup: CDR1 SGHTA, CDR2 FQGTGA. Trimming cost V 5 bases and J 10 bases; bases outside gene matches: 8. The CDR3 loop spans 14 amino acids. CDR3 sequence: CASSPLAGASEQFF. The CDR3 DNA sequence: TGTGCCAGCAGCCCCCTAGCGGGGGCGTCCGAGCAGTTCTTC.

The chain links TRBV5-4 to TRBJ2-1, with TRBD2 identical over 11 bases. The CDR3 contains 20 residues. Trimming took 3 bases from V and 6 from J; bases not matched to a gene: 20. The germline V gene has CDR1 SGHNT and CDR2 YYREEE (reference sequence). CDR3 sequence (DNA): TGTGCCAGCAGCTCGTCCGCGAATGTAATCGGCCTAGCGGGAGGCAATGAGCAGTTCTTC. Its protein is CASSSSANVIGLAGGNEQFF.

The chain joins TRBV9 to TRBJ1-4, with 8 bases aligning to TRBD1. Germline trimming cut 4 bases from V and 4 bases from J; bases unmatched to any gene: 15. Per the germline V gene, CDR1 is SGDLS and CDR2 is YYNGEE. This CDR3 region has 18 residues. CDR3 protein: CASSFGQGSRQLNEKLFF. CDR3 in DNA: TGTGCCAGCAGCTTCGGACAGGGAAGTAGACAGCTTAATGAAAAACTGTTTTTT.